One and the same sample provided the 8 T cell receptor beta chains below, sequenced in a study of CD8 T cells in ankylosing spondylitis. TCRdb independently ran MiXCR on the 5' RACE reads; one entry per CDR3 protein. The sample yields 200,000 to 250,000 distinct CDR3 sequences, under 12% seen once. Sequencing was carried out using blood, either unsorted or a sorted T cell fraction (not recorded which). Receptors originate from a male donor with ankylosing spondylitis or in good health (not recorded which).

Worth noting for this clonotype: Being one base from a much bigger clone, this may be a read error. V gene TRBV20-1 combines with J gene TRBJ1-4; a weak D match, TRBD1 (6 bases). CDR1 and CDR2 (germline): DFQATT, SNEGSKA (reference sequence). This CDR3 has 13 amino acids. The V and J ends lost 7 bases and 7 bases respectively, with 16 bases between them. The CDR3 DNA sequence: TGCAGTGTTAGGTGGGGGGCTAGTGAAAAACTGTTTTTT. This codes for CSVRWGASEKLFF.

This clonotype was seen many times. The chain carries TRBV6-5 and TRBJ1-1; 7 bases map to TRBD1. The germline CDR1 and CDR2 sequences are MNHEY and SVGAGI. The length of the CDR3 is 15 residues. V lost 4 bases and J lost 2; bases outside the gene matches: 7. CDR3 loop: CASSWRTGDNTEAFF. The CDR3 DNA reads TGTGCCAGCAGTTGGAGGACAGGTGATAACACTGAAGCTTTCTTT.

This clonotype was recorded at least ten times. This chain uses TRBV3-1 with TRBJ2-3, with 7 bases lining up with TRBD2. Germline values: CDR1 LGHDT, CDR2 YNNKEL (reference sequence). Trimming removed 3 bases from V and 0 bases from J; junction bases left unmatched: 3. The CDR3 is made up of 15 amino acids. This CDR3 is CASSHGTKSTDTQYF. In nucleotides, the CDR3 is TGTGCCAGCAGCCACGGGACTAAGAGCACAGATACGCAGTATTTT.

Only a few counts were recorded for this clonotype. The V call is TRBV3-1, the J call TRBJ2-1; 8 nucleotides align to TRBD1. Unmatched junction bases numbered 4, after V lost 4 bases and J lost 2 bases. Germline assignment: CDR1 LGHDT and CDR2 YNNKEL (reference sequence). The CDR3 totals 15 residues. DNA of the CDR3: TGTGCCAGCAGCCCAGGGGGCAACACCTACAATGAGCAGTTCTTC. It codes for CASSPGGNTYNEQFF.

In its sample, this clonotype was seen many times. The rearrangement links TRBV27 to TRBJ1-4, with a weak D call TRBD1 (5 bases). The CDR3 spans 15 residues. CDR1 MNHEY and CDR2 SMNVEV come from the germline V gene (reference sequence). V dropped 2 bases and J dropped 0 bases, with 7 bases sitting between them. CDR3 loop: CASSLRGTTNEKLFF. CDR3 bases: TGTGCCAGCAGTTTAAGGGGTACAACTAATGAAAAACTGTTTTTT. Supplemented by reference TRBV27 and TRBJ1-4, the full variable domain reads EAQVTQNPRYLITVTGKKLTVTCSQNMNHEYMSWYRQDPGLGLRQIYYSMNVEVTDKGDVPEGYKVSRKEKRNFPLILESPSPNQTSLYFCASSLRGTTNEKLFFGSGTQLSVL.

This clonotype appeared many times. The chain recombines TRBV5-1 with TRBJ2-3; no clear D gene. CDR3 length: 14 residues. The V gene lost 1 base and the J gene lost 1 base, with 7 bases spanning the gap. The germline gives CDR1 SGHRS, CDR2 YFSETQ. As DNA, the CDR3 is TGCGCCAGCAGCTTGATGCAGGGCACAGATACGCAGTATTTT. Translated: CASSLMQGTDTQYF.

There are many counts of this clonotype. The chain is built from TRBV7-2 and TRBJ1-5, with TRBD1 matching 7 bases. The V gene's germline CDR1 is SGHTA and CDR2 FQGNSA. Trimming removed 3 bases from V and 4 bases from J; junction bases left unmatched: 3. CDR3 length equals 14 residues. The CDR3 DNA is TGTGCCAGCAGCTTTACAGGGGTTAATCAGCCCCAGCATTTT. It translates to CASSFTGVNQPQHF.

The chain is built from TRBV21-1 and TRBJ2-5; TRBD2, as called in the table, went unchecked against the DNA. TRBV21-1 is flagged as a pseudogene. The CDR3 sequence is 14 residues long. This CDR3 reads CASSKGTGQETQYF. DNA of the CDR3: TGTGCCAGCAGCAAAGGGACTGGCCAAGAGACCCAGTACTTC.